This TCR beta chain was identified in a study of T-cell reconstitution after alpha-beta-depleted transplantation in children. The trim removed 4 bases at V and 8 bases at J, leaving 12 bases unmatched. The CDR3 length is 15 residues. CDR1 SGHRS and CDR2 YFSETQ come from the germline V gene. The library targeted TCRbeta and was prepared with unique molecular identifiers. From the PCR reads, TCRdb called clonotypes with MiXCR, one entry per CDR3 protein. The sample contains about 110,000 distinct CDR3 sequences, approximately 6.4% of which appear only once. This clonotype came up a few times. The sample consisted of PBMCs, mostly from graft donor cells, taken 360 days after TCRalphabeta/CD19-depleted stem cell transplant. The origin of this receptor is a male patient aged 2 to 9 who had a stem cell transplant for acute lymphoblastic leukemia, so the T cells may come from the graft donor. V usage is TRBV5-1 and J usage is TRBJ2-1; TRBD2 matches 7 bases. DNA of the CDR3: TGCGCCAGCAGCCCCCCAGCGGGAAATAGGGATGAGCAGTTCTTC. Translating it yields CASSPPAGNRDEQFF.